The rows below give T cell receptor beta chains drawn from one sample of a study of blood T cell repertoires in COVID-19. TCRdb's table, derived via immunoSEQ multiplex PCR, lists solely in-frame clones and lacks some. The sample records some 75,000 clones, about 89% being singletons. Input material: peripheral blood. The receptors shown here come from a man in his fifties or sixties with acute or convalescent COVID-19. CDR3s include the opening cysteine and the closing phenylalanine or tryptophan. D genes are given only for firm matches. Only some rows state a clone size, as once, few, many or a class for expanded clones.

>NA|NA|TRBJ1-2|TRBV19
CASSIGQALYYGYTF
TGTGCCAGTAGTATAGGACAGGCCCTCTACTATGGCTACACCTTC
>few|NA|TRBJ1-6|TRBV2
CASSEWGGSAGDSPLHF
TGTGCCAGCAGTGAGTGGGGGGGAAGTGCGGGAGATTCACCCCTCCACTTT
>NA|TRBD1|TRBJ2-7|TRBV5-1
CASTPGQGTHEQYF
TGCGCCAGCACCCCGGGACAGGGGACACACGAGCAGTACTTC
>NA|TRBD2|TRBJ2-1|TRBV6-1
CASSEGQGGLAGDFFF
TGTGCCAGCAGTGAGGGACAGGGGGGACTAGCGGGAGATTTTTTCTTC
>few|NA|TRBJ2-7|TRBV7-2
CASSRSLVHEQYF
TGTGCCAGCAGCCGATCCTTAGTCCACGAGCAGTACTTC
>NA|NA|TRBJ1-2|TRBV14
CASSRGYGYTF
TGTGCCAGCAGCAGGGGCTATGGCTACACCTTC
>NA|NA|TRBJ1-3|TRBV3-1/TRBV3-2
CASRFGGSGNTIYF
TGTGCCAGCAGATTCGGGGGCTCTGGAAACACCATATATTTT
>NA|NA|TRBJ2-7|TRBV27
CASSLYEQYF
TGTGCCAGCAGTCTATACGAGCAGTACTTC
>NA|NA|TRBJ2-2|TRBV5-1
CASSFEGRTGELFF
TGCGCCAGCAGCTTCGAAGGGAGGACCGGGGAGCTGTTTTTT
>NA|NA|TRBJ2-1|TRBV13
CASSLGPPSSDWSTKVWFF
TGTGCCAGCAGCTTAGGCCCCCCTTCTAGCGACTGGAGTACTAAAGTATGGTTCTTC
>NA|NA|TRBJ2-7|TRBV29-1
CSVTSSGSRAYEQYF
TGCAGCGTTACGTCGTCGGGGTCTCGAGCCTACGAGCAGTACTTC
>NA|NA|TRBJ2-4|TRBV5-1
CASARDLAKNIQYF
TGCGCCAGCGCTCGGGACTTAGCCAAAAACATTCAGTACTTC
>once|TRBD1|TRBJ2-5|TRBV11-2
CASSPDRRETQYF
TGTGCCAGCAGCCCGGACAGGCGAGAGACCCAGTACTTC
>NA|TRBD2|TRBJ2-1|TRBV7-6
CASSANPGGGSFF
TGTGCCAGCAGCGCCAACCCTGGCGGGGGGTCCTTCTTC
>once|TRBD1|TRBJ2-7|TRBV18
CASSPSTGYEQYF
TGTGCCAGCTCTCCCTCGACAGGGTACGAGCAGTACTTC
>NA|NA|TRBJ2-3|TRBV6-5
CASRRQVSTDTQYF
TGTGCCAGCAGGCGACAGGTTTCCACAGATACGCAGTATTTT
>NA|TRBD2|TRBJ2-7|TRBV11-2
CASSPMGGGVGEQYF
TGTGCCAGCAGCCCCATGGGCGGGGGTGTAGGCGAGCAGTACTTC
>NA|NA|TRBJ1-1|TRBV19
CASSHLGGRNEAFF
TGTGCCAGTAGCCACCTCGGGGGGCGGAATGAAGCTTTCTTT
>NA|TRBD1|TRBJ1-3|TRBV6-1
CASSEGTGGASGNTIYF
TGTGCCAGCAGTGAAGGGACAGGGGGCGCGAGTGGAAACACCATATATTTT
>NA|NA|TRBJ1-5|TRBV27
CASSQTGGQPQHF
TGTGCCAGCAGCCAGACAGGTGGTCAGCCCCAGCATTTT
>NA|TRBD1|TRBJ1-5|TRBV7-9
CASSRTGNGQPQHF
TGTGCCAGCAGCCGGACAGGGAACGGTCAGCCCCAGCATTTT
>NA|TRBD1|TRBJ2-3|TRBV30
CAWRGGTGGDTQYF
TGTGCCTGGAGAGGGGGCACAGGGGGAGATACGCAGTATTTT
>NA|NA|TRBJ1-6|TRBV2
CASSERQPSSYNSPLHF
TGTGCCAGCAGTGAAAGACAGCCAAGCTCCTATAATTCACCCCTCCACTTT
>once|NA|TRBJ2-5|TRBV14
CASSHAGTGRETQYF
TGTGCCAGCAGCCACGCGGGAACAGGCAGGGAGACCCAGTACTTC
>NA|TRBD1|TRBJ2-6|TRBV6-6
CASSGQGSGANVLTF
TGTGCCAGCAGCGGACAGGGGTCTGGGGCCAACGTCCTGACTTTC
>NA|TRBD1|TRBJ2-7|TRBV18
CASSPLTGLSSYEQYF
TGTGCCAGCTCACCACTGACAGGGTTAAGCTCCTACGAGCAGTACTTC
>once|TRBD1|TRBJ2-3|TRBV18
CASSPTGTVPDTQYF
TGTGCCAGCTCACCCACGGGGACAGTCCCAGATACGCAGTATTTT
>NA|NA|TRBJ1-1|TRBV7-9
CASSLRQEGGEAFF
TGTGCCAGCAGCTTACGGCAGGAAGGGGGTGAAGCTTTCTTT
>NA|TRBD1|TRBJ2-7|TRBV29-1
CSVRTGLNSYEQYF
TGCAGCGTAAGGACAGGCCTAAACTCCTACGAGCAGTACTTC
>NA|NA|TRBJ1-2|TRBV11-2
CASSLDEGFNYGYTF
TGTGCCAGCAGCTTAGATGAGGGCTTTAACTATGGCTACACCTTC
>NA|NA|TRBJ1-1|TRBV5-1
CASSPLQGNTEAFF
TGCGCCAGCAGCCCCCTACAGGGTAACACTGAAGCTTTCTTT
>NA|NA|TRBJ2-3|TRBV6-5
CASSWEFGTDTQYF
TGTGCCAGCAGTTGGGAGTTCGGCACAGATACGCAGTATTTT
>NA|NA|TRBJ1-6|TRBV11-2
CASSQRLGSNSPLHF
TGTGCCAGCAGCCAGCGGCTGGGCTCTAATTCACCCCTCCACTTT
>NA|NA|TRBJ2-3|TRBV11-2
CASSFQRGADTQYF
TGTGCCAGCAGCTTTCAAAGGGGTGCGGATACGCAGTATTTT
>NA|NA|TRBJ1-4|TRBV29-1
CSVDGGEKLFF
TGCAGCGTCGATGGAGGGGAAAAACTGTTTTTT
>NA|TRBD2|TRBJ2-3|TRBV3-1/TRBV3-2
CASSQGASGTDTQYF
TGTGCCAGCAGCCAAGGGGCTAGCGGTACAGATACGCAGTATTTT
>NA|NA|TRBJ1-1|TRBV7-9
CAGSTEPGTEAFF
TGTGCCGGCAGCACCGAGCCAGGCACTGAAGCTTTCTTT
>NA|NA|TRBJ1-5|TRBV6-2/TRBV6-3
CASNPESSGALSNQPQHF
TGTGCCAGCAACCCTGAATCCTCAGGGGCTCTTAGCAATCAGCCCCAGCATTTT
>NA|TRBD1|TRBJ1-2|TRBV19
CASSILQTGSGGYTF
TGTGCCAGTAGTATATTGCAGACAGGGAGCGGTGGCTACACCTTC
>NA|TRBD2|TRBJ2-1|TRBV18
CASSPIGSGANEQFF
TGTGCCAGCTCACCAATCGGGAGCGGGGCCAATGAGCAGTTCTTC
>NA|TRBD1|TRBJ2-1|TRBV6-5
CASSRGQGFNEQFF
TGTGCCAGCAGTAGGGGACAGGGTTTTAATGAGCAGTTCTTC
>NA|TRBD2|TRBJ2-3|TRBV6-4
CASMRLAGSTDTQYF
TGTGCCAGCATGCGACTAGCGGGATCCACAGATACGCAGTATTTT
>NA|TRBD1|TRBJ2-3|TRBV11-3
CASSLWRTGNFLRKYF
TGTGCCAGCAGCTTATGGAGGACAGGGAATTTTCTACGCAAGTATTTT
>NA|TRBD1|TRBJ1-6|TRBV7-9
CASSRTGGTDSPLHF
TGTGCCAGCAGCCGAACAGGGGGAACGGATTCACCCCTCCACTTT
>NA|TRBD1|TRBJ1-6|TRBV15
CATSREVGTGVSYNSPLHF
TGTGCCACCAGCAGAGAGGTTGGCACAGGGGTCTCCTATAATTCACCCCTCCACTTT
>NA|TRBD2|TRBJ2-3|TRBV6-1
CASSEGLAGSGRDTQYF
TGTGCCAGCAGTGAAGGACTAGCGGGGTCAGGAAGGGATACGCAGTATTTT
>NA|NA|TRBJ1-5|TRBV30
CAWFLQPQHF
TGTGCCTGGTTTCTCCAGCCCCAGCATTTT
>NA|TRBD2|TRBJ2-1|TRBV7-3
CASSLGRGGYNEQFF
TGTGCCAGCAGCTTAGGTCGCGGGGGGTACAATGAGCAGTTCTTC
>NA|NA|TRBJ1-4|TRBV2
CASSEGGLNEKLFF
TGTGCCAGCAGTGAAGGCGGGCTTAATGAAAAACTGTTTTTT
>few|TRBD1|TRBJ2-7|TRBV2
CASRGQGTYEQYF
TGTGCCAGCAGGGGACAGGGAACCTACGAGCAGTACTTC
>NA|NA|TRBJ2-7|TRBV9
CASSVEAGSYEQYF
TGTGCCAGCAGCGTAGAGGCAGGCTCCTACGAGCAGTACTTC
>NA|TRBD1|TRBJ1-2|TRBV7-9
CASSLMTGNYGYTF
TGTGCCAGCAGCTTGATGACAGGGAACTATGGCTACACCTTC